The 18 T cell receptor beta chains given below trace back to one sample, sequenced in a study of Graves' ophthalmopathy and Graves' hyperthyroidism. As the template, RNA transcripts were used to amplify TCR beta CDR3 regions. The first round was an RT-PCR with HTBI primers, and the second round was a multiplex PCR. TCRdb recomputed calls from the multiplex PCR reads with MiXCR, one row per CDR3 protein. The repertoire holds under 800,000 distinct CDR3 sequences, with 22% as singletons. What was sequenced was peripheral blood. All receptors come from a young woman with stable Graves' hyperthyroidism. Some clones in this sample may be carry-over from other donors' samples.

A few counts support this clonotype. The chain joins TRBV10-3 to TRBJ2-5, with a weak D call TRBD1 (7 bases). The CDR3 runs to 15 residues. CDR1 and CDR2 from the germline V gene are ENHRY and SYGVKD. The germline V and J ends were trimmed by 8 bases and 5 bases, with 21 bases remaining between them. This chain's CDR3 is CAIGGTANSGETQYF. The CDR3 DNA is TGTGCCATCGGGGGGACAGCCAACTCGGGGGAGACCCAGTACTTC.

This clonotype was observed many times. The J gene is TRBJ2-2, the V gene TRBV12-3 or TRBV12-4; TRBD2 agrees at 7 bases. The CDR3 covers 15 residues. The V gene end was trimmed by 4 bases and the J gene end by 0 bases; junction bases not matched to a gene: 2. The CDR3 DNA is TGTGCCAGCAGTTCCGGGACTACGAACACCGGGGAGCTGTTTTTT. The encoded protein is CASSSGTTNTGELFF.

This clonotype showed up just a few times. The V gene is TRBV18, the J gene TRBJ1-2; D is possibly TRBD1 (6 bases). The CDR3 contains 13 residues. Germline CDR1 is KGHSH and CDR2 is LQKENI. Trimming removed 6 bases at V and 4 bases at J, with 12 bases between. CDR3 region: CASSVDRFYGYTF. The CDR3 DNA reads TGTGCCAGCTCGGTTGACAGGTTCTATGGCTACACCTTC.

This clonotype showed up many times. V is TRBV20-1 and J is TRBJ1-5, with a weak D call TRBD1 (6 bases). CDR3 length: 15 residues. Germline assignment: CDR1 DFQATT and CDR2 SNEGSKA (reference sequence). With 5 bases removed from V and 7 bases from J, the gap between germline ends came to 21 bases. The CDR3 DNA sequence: TGCAGTGCTGGACCCTCGGTCGGGACACCCCAGCCCCAGCATTTT. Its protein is CSAGPSVGTPQPQHF.

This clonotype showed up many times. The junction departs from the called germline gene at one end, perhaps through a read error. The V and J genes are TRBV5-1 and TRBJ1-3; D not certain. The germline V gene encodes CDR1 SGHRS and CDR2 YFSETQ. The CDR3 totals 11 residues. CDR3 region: CASSTGNTIYF. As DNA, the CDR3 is TGTGCCAGTAGTACGGGAAACACCATATATTTT.

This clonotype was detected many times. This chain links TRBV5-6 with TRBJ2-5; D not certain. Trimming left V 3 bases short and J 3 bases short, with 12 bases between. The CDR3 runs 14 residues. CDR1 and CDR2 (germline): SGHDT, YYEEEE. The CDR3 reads CASSSTGSEETQYF. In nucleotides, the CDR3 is TGTGCCAGCAGCTCAACCGGGTCCGAAGAGACCCAGTACTTC. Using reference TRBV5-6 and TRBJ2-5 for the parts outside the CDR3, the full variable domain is DAGVTQSPTHLIKTRGQQVTLRCSPKSGHDTVSWYQQALGQGPQFIFQYYEEEERQRGNFPDRFSGHQFPNYSSELNVNALLLGDSALYLCASSSTGSEETQYFGPGTRLLVL.

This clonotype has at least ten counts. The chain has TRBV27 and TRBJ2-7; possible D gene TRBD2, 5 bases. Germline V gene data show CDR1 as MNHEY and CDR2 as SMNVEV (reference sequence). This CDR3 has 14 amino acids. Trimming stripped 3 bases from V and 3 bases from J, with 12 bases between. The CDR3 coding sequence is TGTGCCAGCAGTTTTCGGGGAGTCAGCTACGAGCAGTACTTC. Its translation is CASSFRGVSYEQYF.

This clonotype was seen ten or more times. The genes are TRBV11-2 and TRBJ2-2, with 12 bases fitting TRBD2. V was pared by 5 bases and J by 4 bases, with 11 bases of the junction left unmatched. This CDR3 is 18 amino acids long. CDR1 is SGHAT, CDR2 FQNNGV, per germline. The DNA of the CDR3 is TGTGCCAGCAGCCTTCTAGCGGGGGGGCCTCGATCCACCGGGGAGCTGTTTTTT. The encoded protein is CASSLLAGGPRSTGELFF.

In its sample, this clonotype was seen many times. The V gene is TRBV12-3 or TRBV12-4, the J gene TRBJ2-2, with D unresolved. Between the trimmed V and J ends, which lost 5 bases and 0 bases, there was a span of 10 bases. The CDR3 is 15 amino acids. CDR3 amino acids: CASSPLSANTGELFF. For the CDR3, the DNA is TGTGCCAGCAGTCCTCTCTCAGCGAACACCGGGGAGCTGTTTTTT.

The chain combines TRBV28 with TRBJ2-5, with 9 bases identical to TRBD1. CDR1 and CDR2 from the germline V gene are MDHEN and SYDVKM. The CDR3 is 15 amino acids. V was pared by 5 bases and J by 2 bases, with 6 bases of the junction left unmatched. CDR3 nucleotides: TGTGCCAGCAGTATCCGGGACAGGGTACAAGAGACCCAGTACTTC. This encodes CASSIRDRVQETQYF.

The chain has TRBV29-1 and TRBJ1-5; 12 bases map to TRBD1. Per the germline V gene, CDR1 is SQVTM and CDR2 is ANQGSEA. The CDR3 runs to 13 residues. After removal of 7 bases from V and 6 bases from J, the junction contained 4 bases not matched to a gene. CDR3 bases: TGCAGCGGGGGACAGGGGGCGGGTCAGCCCCAGCATTTT. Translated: CSGGQGAGQPQHF.

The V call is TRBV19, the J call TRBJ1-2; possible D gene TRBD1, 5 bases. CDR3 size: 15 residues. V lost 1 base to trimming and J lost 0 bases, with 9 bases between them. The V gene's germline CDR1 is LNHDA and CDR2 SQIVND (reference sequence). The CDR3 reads CASSIVDRANYGYTF. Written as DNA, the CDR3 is TGTGCCAGTAGTATAGTCGACAGAGCTAACTATGGCTACACCTTC.

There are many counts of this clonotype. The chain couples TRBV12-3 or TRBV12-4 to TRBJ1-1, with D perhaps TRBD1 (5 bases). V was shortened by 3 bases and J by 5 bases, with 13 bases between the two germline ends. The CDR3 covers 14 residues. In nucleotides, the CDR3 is TGTGCCAGCAGTTTCTTCGAGGGGTGGACTGAAGCTTTCTTT. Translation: CASSFFEGWTEAFF.

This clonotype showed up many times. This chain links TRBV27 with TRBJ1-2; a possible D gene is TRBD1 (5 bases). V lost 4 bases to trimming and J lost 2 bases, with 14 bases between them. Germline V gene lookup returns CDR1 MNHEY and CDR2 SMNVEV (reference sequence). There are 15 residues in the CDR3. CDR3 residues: CASSYRRDGNYGYTF. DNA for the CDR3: TGTGCCAGCAGTTACCGCCGGGACGGGAACTATGGCTACACCTTC.

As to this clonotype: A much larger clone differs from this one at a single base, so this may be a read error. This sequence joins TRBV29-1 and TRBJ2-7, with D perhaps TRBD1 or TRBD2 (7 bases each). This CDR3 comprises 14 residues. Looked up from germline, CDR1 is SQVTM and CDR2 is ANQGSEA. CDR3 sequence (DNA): TGCAGCGCTGAATGGGGGGAGGGACAGTACGAGCAGTACTTC. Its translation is CSAEWGEGQYEQYF.

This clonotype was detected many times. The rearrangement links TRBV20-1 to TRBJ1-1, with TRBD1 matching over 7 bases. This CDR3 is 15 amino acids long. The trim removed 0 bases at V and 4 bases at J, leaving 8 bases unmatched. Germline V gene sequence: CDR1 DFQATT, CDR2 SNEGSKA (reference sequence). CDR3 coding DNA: TGCAGTGCTAGAGACCCAAACAGGGGCGGCACTGAAGCTTTCTTT. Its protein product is CSARDPNRGGTEAFF.

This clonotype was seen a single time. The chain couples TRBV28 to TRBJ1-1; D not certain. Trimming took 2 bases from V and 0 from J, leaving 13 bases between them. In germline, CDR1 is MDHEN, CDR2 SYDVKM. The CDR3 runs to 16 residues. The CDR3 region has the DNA TGTGCCAGCAGTTTAGGGATCCCCGGTATGAACACTGAAGCTTTCTTT. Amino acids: CASSLGIPGMNTEAFF.

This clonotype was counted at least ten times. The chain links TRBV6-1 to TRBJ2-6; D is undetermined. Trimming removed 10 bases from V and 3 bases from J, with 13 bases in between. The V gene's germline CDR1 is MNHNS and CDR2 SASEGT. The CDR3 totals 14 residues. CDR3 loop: CATQKGFGANVLTF. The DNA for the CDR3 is TGTGCCACCCAGAAGGGCTTTGGGGCCAACGTCCTGACTTTC.